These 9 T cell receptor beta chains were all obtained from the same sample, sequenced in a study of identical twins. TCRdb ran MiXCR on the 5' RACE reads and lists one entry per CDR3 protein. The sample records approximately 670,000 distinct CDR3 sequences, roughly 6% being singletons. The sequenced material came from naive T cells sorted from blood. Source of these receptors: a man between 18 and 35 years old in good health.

DNA for the CDR3: TGCGCCAGCAGCAGACAGGGTCAGAACACCGGGGAGCTGTTTTTT. This encodes CASSRQGQNTGELFF. The rearrangement links TRBV5-1 to TRBJ2-2; TRBD1 aligns across 7 bases. Germline V lookup: CDR1 SGHRS, CDR2 YFSETQ. Trimming took 4 bases from V and 1 from J; bases not matched to a gene: 4. The CDR3 spans 15 residues.

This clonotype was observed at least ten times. The CDR3 nucleotides read TGTGCCAGCAGACTGGGGGGCACCCCTTCCTCTGGGGCCAACGTCCTGACTTTC. Protein product: CASRLGGTPSSGANVLTF. The chain employs TRBV12-3 or TRBV12-4 and TRBJ2-6; the D call may be TRBD1 or TRBD2 (6 bases each). The CDR3 has 18 residues. V lost 6 bases, J lost 0 bases, and 18 bases lay in between.

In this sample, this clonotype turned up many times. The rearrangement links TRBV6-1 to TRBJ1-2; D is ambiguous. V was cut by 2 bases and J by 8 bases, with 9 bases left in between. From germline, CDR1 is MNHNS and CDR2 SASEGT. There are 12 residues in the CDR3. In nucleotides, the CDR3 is TGTGCCAGCAGTGAATCGATAGGCGGCTACACCTTC. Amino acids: CASSESIGGYTF.

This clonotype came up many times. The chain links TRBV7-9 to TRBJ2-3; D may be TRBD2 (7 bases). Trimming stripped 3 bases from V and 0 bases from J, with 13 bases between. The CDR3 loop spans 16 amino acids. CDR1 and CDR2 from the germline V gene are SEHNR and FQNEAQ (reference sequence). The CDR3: CASSLGGGRSTDTQYF. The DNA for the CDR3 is TGTGCCAGCAGCTTGGGGGGGGGCCGGAGCACAGATACGCAGTATTTT.

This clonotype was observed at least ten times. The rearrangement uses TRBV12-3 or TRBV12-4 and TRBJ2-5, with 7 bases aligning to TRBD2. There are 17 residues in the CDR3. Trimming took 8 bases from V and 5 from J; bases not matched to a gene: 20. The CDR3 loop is CASPLLGRPFVSETQYF. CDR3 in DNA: TGTGCCAGCCCACTCCTCGGGAGGCCGTTTGTTTCGGAGACCCAGTACTTC.

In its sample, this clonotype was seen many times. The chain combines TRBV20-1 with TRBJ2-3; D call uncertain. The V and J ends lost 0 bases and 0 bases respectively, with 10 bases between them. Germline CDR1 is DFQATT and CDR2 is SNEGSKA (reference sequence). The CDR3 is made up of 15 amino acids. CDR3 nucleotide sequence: TGCAGTGCTAGAGATCGACTGATTAGCACAGATACGCAGTATTTT. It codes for CSARDRLISTDTQYF.

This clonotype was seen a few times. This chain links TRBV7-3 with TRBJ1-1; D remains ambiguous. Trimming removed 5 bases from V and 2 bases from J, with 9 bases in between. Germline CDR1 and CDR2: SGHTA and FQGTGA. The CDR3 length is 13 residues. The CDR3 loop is CASSPRINTEAFF. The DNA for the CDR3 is TGTGCCAGCAGCCCCCGAATAAACACTGAAGCTTTCTTT.

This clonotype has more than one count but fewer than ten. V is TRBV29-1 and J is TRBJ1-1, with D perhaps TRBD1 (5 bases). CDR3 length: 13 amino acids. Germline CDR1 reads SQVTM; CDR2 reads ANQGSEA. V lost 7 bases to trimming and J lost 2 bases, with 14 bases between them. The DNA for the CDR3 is TGCAGCGCTTCCGGGACTGCTAACACTGAAGCTTTCTTT. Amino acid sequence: CSASGTANTEAFF.

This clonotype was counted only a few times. The CDR3 DNA follows: TGTGCCAGTAGTATTCGACGGAAAAACACCGGGGAGCTGTTTTTT. Translated: CASSIRRKNTGELFF. This sequence joins TRBV19 and TRBJ2-2; no firm D call. The CDR3 extends over 15 amino acids. Trimming took 3 bases from V and 2 from J, leaving 10 bases between them. Germline V gives CDR1 LNHDA, CDR2 SQIVND (reference sequence).